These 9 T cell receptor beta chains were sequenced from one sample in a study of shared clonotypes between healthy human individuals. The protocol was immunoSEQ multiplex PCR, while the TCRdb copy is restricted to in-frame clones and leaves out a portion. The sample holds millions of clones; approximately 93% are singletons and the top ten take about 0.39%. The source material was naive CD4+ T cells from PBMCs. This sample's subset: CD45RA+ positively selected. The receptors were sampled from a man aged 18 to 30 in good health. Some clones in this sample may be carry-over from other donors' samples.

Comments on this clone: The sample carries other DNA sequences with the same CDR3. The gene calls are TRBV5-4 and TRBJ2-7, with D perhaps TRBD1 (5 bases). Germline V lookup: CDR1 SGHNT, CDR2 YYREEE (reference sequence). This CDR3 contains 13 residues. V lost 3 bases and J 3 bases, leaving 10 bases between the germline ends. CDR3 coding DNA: TGTGCCAGCAGCTCCAAGACAGACTACGAGCAGTACTTC. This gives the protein CASSSKTDYEQYF.

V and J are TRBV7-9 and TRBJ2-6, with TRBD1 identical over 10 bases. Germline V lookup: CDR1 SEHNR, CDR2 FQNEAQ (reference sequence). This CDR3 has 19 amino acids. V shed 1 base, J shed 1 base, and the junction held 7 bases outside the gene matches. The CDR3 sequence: CASSLGGQGKVSGANVLTF. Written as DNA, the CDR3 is TGTGCCAGCAGCTTAGGGGGACAGGGGAAAGTTTCTGGGGCCAACGTCCTGACTTTC.

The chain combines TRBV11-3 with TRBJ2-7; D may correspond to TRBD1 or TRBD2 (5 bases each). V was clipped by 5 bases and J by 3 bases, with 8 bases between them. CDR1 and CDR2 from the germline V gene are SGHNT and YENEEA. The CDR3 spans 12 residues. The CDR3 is CASSRDGYEQYF. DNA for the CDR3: TGTGCCAGCAGCCGGGACGGCTACGAGCAGTACTTC.

This CDR3 is CASSWGMVVDTQYF. The CDR3 DNA is TGTGCCAGCAGTTGGGGGATGGTCGTAGATACGCAGTATTTT. This chain uses TRBV25-1 with TRBJ2-3; D could derive from TRBD1 or TRBD2 (5 bases each). The V gene lost 5 bases and the J gene lost 5 bases, with 14 bases spanning the gap. CDR1 and CDR2 from the germline V gene are MGHDK and SYGVNS. This CDR3 spans 14 amino acids.

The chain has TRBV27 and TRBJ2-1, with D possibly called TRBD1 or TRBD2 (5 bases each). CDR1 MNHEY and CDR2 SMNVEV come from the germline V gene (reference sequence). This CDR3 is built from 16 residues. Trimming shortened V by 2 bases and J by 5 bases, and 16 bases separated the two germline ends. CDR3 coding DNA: TGTGCCAGCAGTTTACCCTCCGGGACGCAACACAATGAGCAGTTCTTC. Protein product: CASSLPSGTQHNEQFF.

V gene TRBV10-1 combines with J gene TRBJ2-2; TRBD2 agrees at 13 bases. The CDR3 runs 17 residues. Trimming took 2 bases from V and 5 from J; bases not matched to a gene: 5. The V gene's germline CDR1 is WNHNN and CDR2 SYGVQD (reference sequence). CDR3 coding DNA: TGCGCCAGCAGTGAGAACTTGGGACTAGCGGGAACCGGGGAGCTGTTTTTT. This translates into CASSENLGLAGTGELFF.

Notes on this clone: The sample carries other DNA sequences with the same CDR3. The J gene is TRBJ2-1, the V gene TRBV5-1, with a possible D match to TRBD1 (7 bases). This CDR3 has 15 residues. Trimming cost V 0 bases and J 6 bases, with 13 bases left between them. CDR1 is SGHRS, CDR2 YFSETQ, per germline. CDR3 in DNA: TGCGCCAGCAGCTTGGCTGGCCAGGGGGGCAATGAGCAGTTCTTC. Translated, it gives CASSLAGQGGNEQFF. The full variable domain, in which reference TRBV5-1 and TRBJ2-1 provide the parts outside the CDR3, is KAGVTQTPRYLIKTRGQQVTLSCSPISGHRSVSWYQQTPGQGLQFLFEYFSETQRNKGNFPGRFSGRQFSNSRSEMNVSTLELGDSALYLCASSLAGQGGNEQFFGPGTRLTVL.

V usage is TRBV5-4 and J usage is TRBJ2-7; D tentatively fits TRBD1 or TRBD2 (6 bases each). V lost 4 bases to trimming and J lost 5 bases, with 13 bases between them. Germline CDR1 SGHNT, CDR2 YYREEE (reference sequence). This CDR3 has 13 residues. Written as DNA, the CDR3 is TGTGCCAGCAGCCCCGGACAGCGGGACGAGCAGTACTTC. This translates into CASSPGQRDEQYF.

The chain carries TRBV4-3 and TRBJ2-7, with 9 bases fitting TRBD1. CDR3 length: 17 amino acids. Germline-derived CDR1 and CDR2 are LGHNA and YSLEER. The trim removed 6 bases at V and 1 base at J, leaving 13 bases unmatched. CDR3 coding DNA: TGCGCCAGCAGTGCGCACCCCTCAGGACAGGGGTCCTACGAGCAGTACTTC. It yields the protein CASSAHPSGQGSYEQYF.